Presented here are 2 T cell receptor beta chains from one specimen sequenced in a study of type 1 and type 2 diabetes patients. Genomic DNA was the PCR template. The TCR beta CDR3 region was amplified using 30 forward and 13 reverse primers. TCRdb independently ran MiXCR on the multiplex PCR reads; one entry per CDR3 protein. This sample has 250,000 or so distinct CDR3 sequences, with around 47% found just once. Specimen: peripheral blood mononuclear cells (PBMCs). These receptors were obtained from a man aged 18 to 29 with type 2 diabetes.

V usage is TRBV7-2 and J usage is TRBJ2-5, with a weak D call TRBD1 (6 bases). CDR3 length: 18 amino acids. V was cut by 4 bases and J by 5 bases, with 26 bases left in between. Per germline, CDR1 SGHTA and CDR2 FQGNSA. The CDR3 bases are TGTGCCAGCAGCTCGGAGATCACAGGGAAAGCACGTTCCGAGACCCAGTACTTC. Its protein product is CASSSEITGKARSETQYF.

This clonotype was found many times. V and J are TRBV2 and TRBJ2-5; the D gene is possibly TRBD1 (5 bases). This CDR3 region has 13 residues. V was shortened by 2 bases and J by 4 bases, with 8 bases between the two germline ends. CDR1 is SNHLY and CDR2 is FYNNEI in the germline V gene. The CDR3 DNA reads as TGTGCCAGCAGTGAACCAGGGCGAGAGACCCAGTACTTC. This gives the protein CASSEPGRETQYF.